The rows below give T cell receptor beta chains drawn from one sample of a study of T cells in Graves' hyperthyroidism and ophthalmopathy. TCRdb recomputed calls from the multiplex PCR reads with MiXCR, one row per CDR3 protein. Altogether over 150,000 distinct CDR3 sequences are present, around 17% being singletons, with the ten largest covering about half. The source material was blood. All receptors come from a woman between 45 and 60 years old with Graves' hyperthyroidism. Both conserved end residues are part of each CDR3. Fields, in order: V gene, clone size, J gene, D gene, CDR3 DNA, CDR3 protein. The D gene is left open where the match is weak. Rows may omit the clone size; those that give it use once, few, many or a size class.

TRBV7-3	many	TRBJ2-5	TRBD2	TGTGCCAGCAGCTCTCTAGCGGGAGGGCGAGAGACCCAGTACTTC	CASSSLAGGRETQYF
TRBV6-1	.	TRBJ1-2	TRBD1	TGTGCCAGCAGATACGGACAGGCCTATGGCTACACCTTC	CASRYGQAYGYTF
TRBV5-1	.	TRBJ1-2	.	TGCGCCAGCAGCTTGGAGGGGCAGGATAACTATGGCTACACCTTC	CASSLEGQDNYGYTF
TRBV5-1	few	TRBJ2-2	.	TGCGCCAGCAGCTCCCGGGCCATGGGAAATCCATCCGGGGAGCTGTTTTTT	CASSSRAMGNPSGELFF
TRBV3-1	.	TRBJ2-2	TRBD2	TGTGCCAGCAGCCCAATAGCGGGAGGGCCGTTCGGGGAGCTGTTTTTT	CASSPIAGGPFGELFF
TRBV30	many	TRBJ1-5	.	TGTGCCTGGAGCCTTGGACAGCCTTTTCAGCCCCAGCATTTT	CAWSLGQPFQPQHF
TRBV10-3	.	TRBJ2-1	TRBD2	TGTGCCATCAGTGCAGCTGGTAGCGGGAGTGGGAATGAGCAGTTCTTC	CAISAAGSGSGNEQFF
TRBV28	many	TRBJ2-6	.	TGTGCCAGCAGTTTATCCTCTCCTGGGGCCAACGTCCTGACTTTC	CASSLSSPGANVLTF
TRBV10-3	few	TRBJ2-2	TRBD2	TGTGCCATCAGGACTAGCGGAGACACCGGGGAGCTGTTTTTT	CAIRTSGDTGELFF
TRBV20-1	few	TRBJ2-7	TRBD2	TGCAGTGCTAGAATAAACGGGAGGCAGTACGAGCAGTACTTC	CSARINGRQYEQYF
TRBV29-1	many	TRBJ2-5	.	TGCAGCGGTGAGACAGACCCCGAAGAGACCCAGTACTTC	CSGETDPEETQYF
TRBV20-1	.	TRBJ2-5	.	TGCAGTCCCGCCCGACAGGCTCTGGGGGAGACCCAGTACTTC	CSPARQALGETQYF
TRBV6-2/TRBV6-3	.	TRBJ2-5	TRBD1	TGTGCCAGCGTTGGGACAGCTGGTTATGGGGAGACCCAGTACTTC	CASVGTAGYGETQYF
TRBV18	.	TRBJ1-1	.	TGTGCCAGCTCACCATCTTCCCAGGCAACGAACACTGAAGCTTTCTTT	CASSPSSQATNTEAFF
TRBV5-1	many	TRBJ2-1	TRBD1	TGCGCCAGCAGCCTAACGCCGGGACAGCTCAATGAGCAGTTCTTC	CASSLTPGQLNEQFF
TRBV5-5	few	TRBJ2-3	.	TGTGCCAGCAGCCAATCAGATACGCAGTATTTT	CASSQSDTQYF
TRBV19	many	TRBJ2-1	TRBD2	TGTGCCAGTAGTAATCTGATAGCGGGAGCCAATGAGCAGTTCTTC	CASSNLIAGANEQFF
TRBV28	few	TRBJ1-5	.	TGTGCCAGTATGACCCCGTTGGTTAGCAATCAGCCCCAGCATTTT	CASMTPLVSNQPQHF
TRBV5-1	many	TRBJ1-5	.	TGCGCCAGCTGGAACAGTCATCAGCCCCAGCATTTT	CASWNSHQPQHF
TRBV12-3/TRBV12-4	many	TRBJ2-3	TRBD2	TGTGCCAGCAGTTTAGGCGGGAGGGTCACAGATACGCAGTATTTT	CASSLGGRVTDTQYF
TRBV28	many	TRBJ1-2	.	TGTGCCAGCAGTTTGTGGCGGACTTATGGCTACACCTTC	CASSLWRTYGYTF
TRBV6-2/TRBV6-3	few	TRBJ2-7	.	TGTGCCAGCGGCAGCCTAGCGACCGCCAGCTACGAGCAGTACTTC	CASGSLATASYEQYF
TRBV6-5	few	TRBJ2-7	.	TGTGCCAGCAGCCAGAACGGGGGCGAGCAGTACTTC	CASSQNGGEQYF
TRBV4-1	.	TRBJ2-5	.	TGCGCCAGCAGCCAAGTTTCTATCCGGCCCCCAAGTCAGTACTTC	CASSQVSIRPPSQYF
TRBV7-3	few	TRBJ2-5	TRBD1	TGTGCCAGCAGCCAAACAGGGGTTGGGGAGACCCAGTACTTC	CASSQTGVGETQYF
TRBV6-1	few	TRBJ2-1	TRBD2	TGTGCCAGCCCCGACCGGGCACTAGCGGGAGGTCTTTACAATGAGCAGTTCTTC	CASPDRALAGGLYNEQFF
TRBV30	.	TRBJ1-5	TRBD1	TGTGCCTGGAGTGGACAGGGGGGTCAGCCCCAGCATTTT	CAWSGQGGQPQHF
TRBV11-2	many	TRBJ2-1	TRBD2	TGTGCCACCGGGGGGGGTAGGGGGTCCTACAATGAGCAGTTCTTC	CATGGGRGSYNEQFF
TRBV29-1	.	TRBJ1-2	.	TGCAGCGTCGACTCGGGTGGCTACACCTTC	CSVDSGGYTF
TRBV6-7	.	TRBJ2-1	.	TGTGCCAGCAGTTACTCGATTTTTGTGGGGCCGAGCTCCTACAATGAGCAGTTCTTC	CASSYSIFVGPSSYNEQFF
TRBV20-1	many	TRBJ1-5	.	TGCAGTGCTAGAGATTTGGATCTTAGCAATCAGCCCCAGCATTTT	CSARDLDLSNQPQHF
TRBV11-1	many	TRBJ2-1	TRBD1	TGTGCCAGCAGCCCAAGGGACAGGGGAACCAATGAGCAGTTCTTC	CASSPRDRGTNEQFF
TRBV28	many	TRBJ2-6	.	TGTGCCAGCAGGTGGGACGGTGCCAACGTCCTGACTTTC	CASRWDGANVLTF
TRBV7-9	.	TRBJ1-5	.	TGTGCCAGCAGCTTAGGACGTGAAGGCCTTTCGCCCCAGCATTTT	CASSLGREGLSPQHF
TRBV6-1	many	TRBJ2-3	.	TGTGCCAGCAAACCAGGGAGGACAGATACGCAGTATTTT	CASKPGRTDTQYF
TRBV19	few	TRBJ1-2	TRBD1	TGTGCCAGTAGTGCTTCAGACAGGGGCCATGGCTACACCTTC	CASSASDRGHGYTF
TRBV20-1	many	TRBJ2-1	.	TGCAGTGCTAATAGCGCGCGCAATGAGCAGTTCTTC	CSANSARNEQFF
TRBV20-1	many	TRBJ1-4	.	TGCAGTGCTAAAACAGGGTTGGGAGGCGCAACTAATGAAAAACTGTTTTTT	CSAKTGLGGATNEKLFF
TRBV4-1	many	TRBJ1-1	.	TGCGCCAGCAGCGAACAGGGTTTGAACACTGAAGCTTTCTTT	CASSEQGLNTEAFF
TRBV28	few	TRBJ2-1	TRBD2	TGTGCCAGCACCGCTCGGACTAGCGGGCGGGTTTACAATGAGCAGTTCTTC	CASTARTSGRVYNEQFF
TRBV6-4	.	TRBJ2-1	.	TGTGCCAGCAGTCGTCGACTTGACAATGAGCAGTTCTTC	CASSRRLDNEQFF
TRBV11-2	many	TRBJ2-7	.	TGTGCCAGCAGGGGCTACTACGAGCAGTACTTC	CASRGYYEQYF
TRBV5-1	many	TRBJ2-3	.	TGCGCCAGCAGCTTGGTCCCTAGCGAGAACACAGATACGCAGTATTTT	CASSLVPSENTDTQYF
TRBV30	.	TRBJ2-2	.	TGTGCCTGGAGTGTATTTTTCCCGAACACCGGGGAGCTGTTTTTT	CAWSVFFPNTGELFF
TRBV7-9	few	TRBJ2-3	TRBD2	TGTGCCAGCAGCTCCCGGACTAGCCCGCAGTATTTT	CASSSRTSPQYF
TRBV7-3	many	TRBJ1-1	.	TGTGCCAGCAGCTTATATGGGAATACGAACACTGAAGCTTTCTTT	CASSLYGNTNTEAFF
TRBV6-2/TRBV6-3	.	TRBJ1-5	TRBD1	TGTGCCACCTGGGACAGGGGGCGAAAAAATCAGCCCCAGCATTTT	CATWDRGRKNQPQHF
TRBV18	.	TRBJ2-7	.	TGTGCCAGCTCCGACGGGGCTTTCCCAGATTCAGCCTACGAGCAGTACTTC	CASSDGAFPDSAYEQYF
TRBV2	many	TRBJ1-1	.	TGTGCCAGCAGATTTTTAGGCCCAGGGGCTATGAACACTGAAGCTTTCTTT	CASRFLGPGAMNTEAFF